Only a few counts were recorded for the clone carrying this TCR beta chain. The antigen is unknown. Read data end 3 residues before the CDR3 end; the end is taken from the germline J gene. Profiled with immunoSEQ multiplex PCR; TCRdb holds only in-frame clones, not every one. In total the sample includes approximately 44,000 clones, none of them seen once. These data are taken from a study of T cell clonality in common variable immunodeficiency. General study points: T cell subpopulation sequencing would be needed to explain CVID clonality. Fewer TCRbeta clones were shared among CVID subjects than controls. Fewer deletions and N-nucleotide insertions were reportedly seen in common variable immunodeficiency TCR beta sequences. CVID subjects showed higher TCRbeta clonality than healthy controls.

CDR1 DFQATT and CDR2 SNEGSKA come from the germline V gene (reference sequence). The CDR3 sequence is 17 residues long. Germline trimming cut 6 bases from V and 2 bases from J; bases unmatched to any gene: 19. The sequencing sample was made of peripheral blood mononuclear cells. The chain recombines TRBV20-1 with TRBJ2-7, with TRBD1 matching 7 bases. The source is a person between 18 and 70 years old in good health. The chain's CDR3 is CSAPLGTEGPDPYEQYF. The part of the CDR3 DNA that was read is TGCAGTGCACCCCTCGGGACAGAGGGCCCAGACCCCTACGAG.